What follows is one TCR beta chain and its context. Its antigen is unknown. The entry originates in a study of radiation and T cells in renal cell carcinoma. Whole-study context: Nephrectomy followed 15 Gy stereotactic body radiation by 4 weeks. Study findings and constraints: Without pretreatment biopsies, baseline tumor clonotype presence was undetermined. Top tumor clonotypes rose in blood 2 weeks post-radiation, then contracted.

This table comes from immunoSEQ multiplex PCR, and its TCRdb copy is limited to in-frame clones, with some not included. The table shows approximately 79,000 clones, with 82% occurring only once. Time point defined: blood 2 weeks post-SBRT. Documented treatment: 15 Gy SBRT to primary tumor, nephrectomy 4 weeks later. Clear cell pathology was present in this patient's renal cell carcinoma. Specimen: blood, collected from a patient whose treatment included radiotherapy and nephrectomy. This sequence originates from a man aged 55 to 70 with renal cell carcinoma.

This chain's CDR3 is CAISVGTEINTQYF. As DNA, the CDR3 is TGTGCCATCAGTGTGGGGACCGAGATTAATACGCAGTATTTT. The rearrangement links TRBV10-3 to TRBJ2-3; D tentatively fits TRBD1 or TRBD2 (5 bases each). There are 14 residues in the CDR3. V was cut by 4 bases and J by 7 bases, with 15 bases left in between. Germline V gene lookup returns CDR1 ENHRY and CDR2 SYGVKD.